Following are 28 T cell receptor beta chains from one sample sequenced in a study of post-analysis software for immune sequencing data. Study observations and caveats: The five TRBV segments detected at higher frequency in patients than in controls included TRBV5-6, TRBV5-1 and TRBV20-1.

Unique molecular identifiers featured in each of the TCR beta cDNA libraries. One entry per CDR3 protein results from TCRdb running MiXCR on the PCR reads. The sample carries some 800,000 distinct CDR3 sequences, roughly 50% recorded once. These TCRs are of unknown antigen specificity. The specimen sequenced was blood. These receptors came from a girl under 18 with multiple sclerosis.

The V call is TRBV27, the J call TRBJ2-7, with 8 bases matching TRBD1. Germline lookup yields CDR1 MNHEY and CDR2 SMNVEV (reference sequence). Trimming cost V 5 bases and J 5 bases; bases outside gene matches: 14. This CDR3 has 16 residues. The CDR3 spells CASSPRTGYRGNEQYF. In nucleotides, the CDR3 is TGTGCCAGCAGTCCTCGGACAGGGTATAGGGGCAACGAGCAGTACTTC.

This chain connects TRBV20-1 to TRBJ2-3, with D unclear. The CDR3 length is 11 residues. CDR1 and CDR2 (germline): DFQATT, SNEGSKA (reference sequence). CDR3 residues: CSLKRVDTQYF. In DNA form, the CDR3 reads TGCAGCCTCAAACGGGTAGATACGCAGTATTTT.

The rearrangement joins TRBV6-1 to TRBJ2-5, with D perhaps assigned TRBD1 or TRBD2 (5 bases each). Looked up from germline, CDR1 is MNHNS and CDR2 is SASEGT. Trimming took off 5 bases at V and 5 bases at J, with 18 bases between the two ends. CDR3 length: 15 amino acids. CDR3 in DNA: TGTGCCAGCAGTAACCGGGACGGACATTTTGAGACCCAGTACTTC. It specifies CASSNRDGHFETQYF.

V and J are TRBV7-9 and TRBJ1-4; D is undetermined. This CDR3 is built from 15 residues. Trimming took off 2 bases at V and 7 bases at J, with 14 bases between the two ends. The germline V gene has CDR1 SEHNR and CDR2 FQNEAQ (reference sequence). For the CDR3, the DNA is TGTGCCAGCAGCTTATTGGCCGGGCAGGCTGAAAAACTGTTTTTT. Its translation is CASSLLAGQAEKLFF.

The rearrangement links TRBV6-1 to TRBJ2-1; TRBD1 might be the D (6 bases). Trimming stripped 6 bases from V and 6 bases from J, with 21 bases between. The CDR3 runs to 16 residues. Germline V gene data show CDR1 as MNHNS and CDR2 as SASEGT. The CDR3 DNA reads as TGTGCCAGCAGGCGCAGGACAGTTAATCTCCGCAATGAGCAGTTCTTC. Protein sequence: CASRRRTVNLRNEQFF.

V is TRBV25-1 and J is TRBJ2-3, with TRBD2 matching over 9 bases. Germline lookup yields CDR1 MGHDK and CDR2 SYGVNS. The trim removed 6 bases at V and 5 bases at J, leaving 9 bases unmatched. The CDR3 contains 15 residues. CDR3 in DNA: TGTGCCAGCAGGGGAGCGGGAGGAGAGGTAGATACGCAGTATTTT. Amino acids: CASRGAGGEVDTQYF.

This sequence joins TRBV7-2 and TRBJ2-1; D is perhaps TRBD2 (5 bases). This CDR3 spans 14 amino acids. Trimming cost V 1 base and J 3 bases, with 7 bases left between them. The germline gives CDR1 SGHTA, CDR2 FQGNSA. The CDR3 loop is CASSLVRGYNEQFF. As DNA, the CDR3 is TGTGCCAGCAGCTTAGTTCGGGGCTACAATGAGCAGTTCTTC.

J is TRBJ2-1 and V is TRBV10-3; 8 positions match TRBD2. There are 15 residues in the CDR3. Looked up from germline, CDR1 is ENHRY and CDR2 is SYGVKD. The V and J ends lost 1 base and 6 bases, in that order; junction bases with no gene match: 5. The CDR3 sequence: CAISEYERETNEQFF. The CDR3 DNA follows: TGTGCCATCAGTGAGTACGAGCGGGAGACCAATGAGCAGTTCTTC.

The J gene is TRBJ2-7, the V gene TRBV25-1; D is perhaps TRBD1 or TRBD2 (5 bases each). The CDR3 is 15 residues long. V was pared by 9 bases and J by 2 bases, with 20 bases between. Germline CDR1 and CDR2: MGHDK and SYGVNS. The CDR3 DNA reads TGTGCCAGTAGTACCCGACAGCGAGGGGCCTACGAGCAGTACTTC. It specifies CASSTRQRGAYEQYF.

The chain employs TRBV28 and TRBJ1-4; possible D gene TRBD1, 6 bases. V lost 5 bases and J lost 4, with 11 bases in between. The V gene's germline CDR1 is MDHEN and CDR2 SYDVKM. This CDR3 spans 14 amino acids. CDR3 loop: CASSQTGHNEKLFF. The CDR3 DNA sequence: TGTGCCAGCAGTCAGACAGGCCATAATGAAAAACTGTTTTTT.

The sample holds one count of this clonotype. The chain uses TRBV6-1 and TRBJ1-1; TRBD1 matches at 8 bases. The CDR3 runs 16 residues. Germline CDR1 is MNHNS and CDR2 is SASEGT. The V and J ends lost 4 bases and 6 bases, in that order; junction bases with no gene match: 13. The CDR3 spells CASSGLRQGRWAEAFF. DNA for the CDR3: TGTGCCAGCAGTGGCCTCCGACAGGGGCGATGGGCTGAAGCTTTCTTT.

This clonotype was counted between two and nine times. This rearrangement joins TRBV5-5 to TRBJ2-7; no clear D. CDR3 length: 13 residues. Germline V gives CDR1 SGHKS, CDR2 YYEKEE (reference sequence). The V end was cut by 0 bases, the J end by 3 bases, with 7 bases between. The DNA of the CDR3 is TGTGCCAGCAGCTTGGAAGCGATCTACGAGCAGTACTTC. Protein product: CASSLEAIYEQYF.

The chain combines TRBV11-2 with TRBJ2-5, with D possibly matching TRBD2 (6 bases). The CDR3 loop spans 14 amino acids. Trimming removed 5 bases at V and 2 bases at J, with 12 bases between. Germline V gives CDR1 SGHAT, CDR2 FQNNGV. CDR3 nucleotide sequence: TGTGCCAGCAGCCAGGGACTGCCTCAAGAGACCCAGTACTTC. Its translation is CASSQGLPQETQYF.

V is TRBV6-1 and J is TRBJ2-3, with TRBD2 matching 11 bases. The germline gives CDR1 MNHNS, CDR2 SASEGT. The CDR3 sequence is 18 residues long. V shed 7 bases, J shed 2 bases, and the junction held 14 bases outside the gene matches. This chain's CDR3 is CASTNRGTLAGDTDTQYF. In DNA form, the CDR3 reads TGTGCCAGCACCAATAGGGGAACACTAGCGGGAGACACAGATACGCAGTATTTT.

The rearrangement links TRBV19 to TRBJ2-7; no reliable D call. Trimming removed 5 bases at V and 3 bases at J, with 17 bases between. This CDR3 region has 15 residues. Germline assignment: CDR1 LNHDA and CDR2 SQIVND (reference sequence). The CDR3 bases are TGTGCCAGTAGTCGATCCGCTGGCGGAGTCTACGAGCAGTACTTC. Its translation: CASSRSAGGVYEQYF.

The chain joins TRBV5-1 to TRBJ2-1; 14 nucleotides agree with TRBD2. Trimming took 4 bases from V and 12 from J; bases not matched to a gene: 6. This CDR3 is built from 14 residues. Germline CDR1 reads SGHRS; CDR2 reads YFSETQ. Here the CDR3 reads CASSQGLAGDGQFF. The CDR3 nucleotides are TGCGCCAGCAGCCAGGGACTAGCGGGGGACGGGCAGTTCTTC.

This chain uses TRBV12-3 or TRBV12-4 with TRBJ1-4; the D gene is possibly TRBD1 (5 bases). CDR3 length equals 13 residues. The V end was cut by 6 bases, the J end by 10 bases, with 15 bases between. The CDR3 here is CASSLTSGGKLFF. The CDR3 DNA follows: TGTGCCAGCAGCCTAACATCGGGGGGAAAACTGTTTTTT.

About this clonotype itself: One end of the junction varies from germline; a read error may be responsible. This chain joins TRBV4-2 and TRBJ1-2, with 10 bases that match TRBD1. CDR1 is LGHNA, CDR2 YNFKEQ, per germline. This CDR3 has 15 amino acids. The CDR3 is CASSQGTGGPYGYIF. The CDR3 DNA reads TGTGCCAGCAGCCAAGGGACAGGGGGGCCCTATGGCTACATCTTC.

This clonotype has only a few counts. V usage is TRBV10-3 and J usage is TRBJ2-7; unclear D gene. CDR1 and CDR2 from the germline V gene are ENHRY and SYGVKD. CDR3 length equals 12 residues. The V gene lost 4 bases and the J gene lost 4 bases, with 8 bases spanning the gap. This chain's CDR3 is CAISGTRYEQYF. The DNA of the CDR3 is TGTGCCATCAGTGGAACACGGTACGAGCAGTACTTC.

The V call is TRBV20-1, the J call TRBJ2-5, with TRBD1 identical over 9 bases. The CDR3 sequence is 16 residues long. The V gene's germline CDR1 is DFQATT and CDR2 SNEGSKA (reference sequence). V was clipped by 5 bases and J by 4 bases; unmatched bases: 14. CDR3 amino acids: CSAPPATGGKVETQYF. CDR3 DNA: TGCAGTGCTCCTCCCGCGACAGGGGGGAAGGTAGAGACCCAGTACTTC.

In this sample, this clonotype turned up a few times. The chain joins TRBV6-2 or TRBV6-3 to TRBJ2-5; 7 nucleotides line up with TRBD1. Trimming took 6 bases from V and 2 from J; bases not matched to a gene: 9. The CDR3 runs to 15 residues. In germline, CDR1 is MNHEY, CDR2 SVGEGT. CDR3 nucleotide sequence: TGTGCCAGCAGCCCTGGACAGGCGGCACAAGAGACCCAGTACTTC. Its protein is CASSPGQAAQETQYF.

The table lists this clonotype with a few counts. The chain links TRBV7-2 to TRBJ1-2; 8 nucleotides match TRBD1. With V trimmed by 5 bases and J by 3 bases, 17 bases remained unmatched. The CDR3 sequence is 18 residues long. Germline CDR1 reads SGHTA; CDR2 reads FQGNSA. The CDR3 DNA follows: TGTGCCAGCAGCATCGGACAGGGCTCCTCTATTCTCCACTATGGCTACACCTTC. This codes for CASSIGQGSSILHYGYTF.

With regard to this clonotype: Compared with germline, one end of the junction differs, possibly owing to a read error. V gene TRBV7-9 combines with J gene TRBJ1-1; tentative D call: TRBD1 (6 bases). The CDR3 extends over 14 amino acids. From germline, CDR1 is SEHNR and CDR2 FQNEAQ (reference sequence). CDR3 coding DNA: TGTGCCGGCAGCTTAGGGCAGGGGCGAACTGAAGCTTTCTTT. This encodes CAGSLGQGRTEAFF.

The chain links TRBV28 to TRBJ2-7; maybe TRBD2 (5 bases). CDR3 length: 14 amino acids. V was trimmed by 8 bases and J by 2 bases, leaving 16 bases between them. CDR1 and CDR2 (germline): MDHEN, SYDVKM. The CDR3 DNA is TGTGCCAGCGAGAGTCTGAGCGGACCCTACGAGCAGTACTTC. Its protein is CASESLSGPYEQYF.

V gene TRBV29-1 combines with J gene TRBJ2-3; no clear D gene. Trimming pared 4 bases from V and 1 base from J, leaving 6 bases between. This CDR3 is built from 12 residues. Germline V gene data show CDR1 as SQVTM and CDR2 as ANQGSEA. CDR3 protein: CSVGLGTDTQYF. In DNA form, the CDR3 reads TGCAGCGTTGGGCTGGGCACAGATACGCAGTATTTT.

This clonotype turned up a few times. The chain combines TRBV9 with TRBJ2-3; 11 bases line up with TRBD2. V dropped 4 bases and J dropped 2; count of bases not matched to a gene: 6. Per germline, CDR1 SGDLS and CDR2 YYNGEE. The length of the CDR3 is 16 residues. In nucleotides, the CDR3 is TGTGCCAGCAGCTCCCATAGCGGGAGGGTCACAGATACGCAGTATTTT. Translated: CASSSHSGRVTDTQYF.

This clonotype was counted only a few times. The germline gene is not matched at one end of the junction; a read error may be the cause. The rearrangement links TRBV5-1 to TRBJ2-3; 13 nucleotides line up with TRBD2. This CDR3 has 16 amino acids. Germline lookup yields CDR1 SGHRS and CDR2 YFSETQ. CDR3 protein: CASSLTSGRAEDTPYF. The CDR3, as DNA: TGCGCCAGCAGCTTGACTAGCGGGAGGGCCGAGGATACGCCGTATTTT.

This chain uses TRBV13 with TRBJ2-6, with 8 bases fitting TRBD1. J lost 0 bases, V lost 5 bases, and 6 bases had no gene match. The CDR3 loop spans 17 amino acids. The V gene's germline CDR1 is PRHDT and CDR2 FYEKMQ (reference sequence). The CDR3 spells CASSNRQGSSGANVLTF. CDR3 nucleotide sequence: TGTGCCAGCAGCAATCGACAGGGGAGCTCTGGGGCCAACGTCCTGACTTTC.